This T cell receptor beta chain came from a study of blood T cell repertoires in COVID-19. Clones were sequenced by immunoSEQ multiplex PCR, and TCRdb holds only the in-frame ones, with some missing. The repertoire holds some 410,000 clones, with 88% as singletons. Germline V gene lookup returns CDR1 SGHKS and CDR2 YYEKEE (reference sequence). The CDR3 loop spans 13 amino acids. V dropped 6 bases and J dropped 2 bases, with 11 bases sitting between them. The chain couples TRBV5-5 to TRBJ1-1, with D possibly matching TRBD1 (6 bases). This sequence was found in a woman aged 30 to 39 with acute COVID-19. The sample was PBMCs or T cells enriched from blood (not recorded which). The CDR3 sequence is CASTQGDNTEAFF. The CDR3 DNA reads TGTGCCAGCACACAGGGAGATAACACTGAAGCTTTCTTT.